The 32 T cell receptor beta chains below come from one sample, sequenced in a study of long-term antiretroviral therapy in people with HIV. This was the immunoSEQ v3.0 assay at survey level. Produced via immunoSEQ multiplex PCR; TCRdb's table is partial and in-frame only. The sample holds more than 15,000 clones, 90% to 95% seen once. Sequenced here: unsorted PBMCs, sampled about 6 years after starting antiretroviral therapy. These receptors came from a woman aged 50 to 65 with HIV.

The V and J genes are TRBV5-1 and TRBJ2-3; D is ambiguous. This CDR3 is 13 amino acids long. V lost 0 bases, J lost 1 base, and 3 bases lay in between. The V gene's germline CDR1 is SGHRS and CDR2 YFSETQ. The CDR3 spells CASSLAGTDTQYF. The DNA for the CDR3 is TGCGCCAGCAGCTTGGCCGGCACAGATACGCAGTATTTT.

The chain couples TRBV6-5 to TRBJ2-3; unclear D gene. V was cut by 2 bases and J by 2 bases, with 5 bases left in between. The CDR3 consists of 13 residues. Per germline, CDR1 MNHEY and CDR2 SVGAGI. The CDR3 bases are TGTGCCAGCAGTTACCTTGACACAGATACGCAGTATTTT. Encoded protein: CASSYLDTDTQYF.

The CDR3 here is CASAFTGTISGANVLTF. CDR3 nucleotides: TGTGCCAGCGCTTTCACAGGGACCATCTCTGGGGCCAACGTCCTGACTTTC. The V gene is TRBV7-6, the J gene TRBJ2-6; possibly TRBD1 for D (6 bases). Between the trimmed V and J ends, which lost 8 bases and 0 bases, there was a span of 17 bases. Germline CDR1 SGHVS, CDR2 FNYEAQ. The CDR3 is 17 amino acids.

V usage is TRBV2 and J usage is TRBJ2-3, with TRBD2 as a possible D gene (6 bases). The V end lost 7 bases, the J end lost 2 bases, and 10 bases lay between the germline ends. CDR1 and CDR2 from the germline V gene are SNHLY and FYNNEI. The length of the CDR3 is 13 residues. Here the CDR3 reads CASNRETTDTQYF. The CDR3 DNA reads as TGTGCCAGCAACCGGGAGACCACAGATACGCAGTATTTT.

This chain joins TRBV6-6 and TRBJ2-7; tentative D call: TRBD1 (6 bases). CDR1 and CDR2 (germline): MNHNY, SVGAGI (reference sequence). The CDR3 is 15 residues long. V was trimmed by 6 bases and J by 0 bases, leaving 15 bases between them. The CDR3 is CASSSPTGTSYEQYF. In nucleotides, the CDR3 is TGTGCCAGCAGCTCCCCCACAGGGACCTCCTACGAGCAGTACTTC.

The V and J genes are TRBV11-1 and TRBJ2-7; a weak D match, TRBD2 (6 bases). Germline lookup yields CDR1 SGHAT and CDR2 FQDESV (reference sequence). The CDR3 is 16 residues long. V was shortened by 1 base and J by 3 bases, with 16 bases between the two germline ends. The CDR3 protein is CASSLGPGEGGYEQYF. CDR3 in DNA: TGTGCCAGCAGCTTAGGACCGGGGGAAGGCGGCTACGAGCAGTACTTC.

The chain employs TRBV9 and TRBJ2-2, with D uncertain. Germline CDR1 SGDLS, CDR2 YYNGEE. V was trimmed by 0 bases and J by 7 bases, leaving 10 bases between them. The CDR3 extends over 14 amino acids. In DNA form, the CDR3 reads TGTGCCAGCAGCGTAGGGCCTGGCGGCGGGGAGCTGTTTTTT. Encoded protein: CASSVGPGGGELFF.

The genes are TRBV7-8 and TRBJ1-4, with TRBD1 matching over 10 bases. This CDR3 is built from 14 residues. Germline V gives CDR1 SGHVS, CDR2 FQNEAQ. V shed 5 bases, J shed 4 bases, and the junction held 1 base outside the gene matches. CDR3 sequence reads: CASSRDRGNEKLFF. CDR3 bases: TGTGCCAGCAGCAGGGACAGGGGTAATGAAAAACTGTTTTTT.

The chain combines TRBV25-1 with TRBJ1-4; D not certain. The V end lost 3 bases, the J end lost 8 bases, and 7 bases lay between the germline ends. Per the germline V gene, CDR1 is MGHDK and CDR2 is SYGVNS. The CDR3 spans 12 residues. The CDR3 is CASSDPVEKLFF. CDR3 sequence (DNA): TGTGCCAGCAGTGACCCCGTGGAAAAACTGTTTTTT. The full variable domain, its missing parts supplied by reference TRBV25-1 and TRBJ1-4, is EADIYQTPRYLVIGTGKKITLECSQTMGHDKMYWYQQDPGMELHLIHYSYGVNSTEKGDLSSESTVSRIRTEHFPLTLESARPSHTSQYLCASSDPVEKLFFGSGTQLSVL.

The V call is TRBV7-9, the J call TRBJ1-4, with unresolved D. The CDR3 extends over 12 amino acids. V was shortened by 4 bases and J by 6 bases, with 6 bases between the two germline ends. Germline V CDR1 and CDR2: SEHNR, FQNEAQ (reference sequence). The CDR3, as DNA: TGTGCCAGCAGCTACGGGGATGAAAAACTGTTTTTT. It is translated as CASSYGDEKLFF.

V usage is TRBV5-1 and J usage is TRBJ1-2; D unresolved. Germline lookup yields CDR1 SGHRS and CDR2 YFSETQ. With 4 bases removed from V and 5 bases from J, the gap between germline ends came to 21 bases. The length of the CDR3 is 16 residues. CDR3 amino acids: CASSANFDSVWYGYTF. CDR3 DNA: TGCGCCAGCAGCGCCAACTTTGACTCTGTCTGGTATGGCTACACCTTC.

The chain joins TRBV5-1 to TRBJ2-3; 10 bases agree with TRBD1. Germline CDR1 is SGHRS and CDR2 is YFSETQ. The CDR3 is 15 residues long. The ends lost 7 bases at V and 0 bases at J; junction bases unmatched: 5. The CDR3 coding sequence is TGCGCCAGCGGGGGGACAGGGGTCAGCACAGATACGCAGTATTTT. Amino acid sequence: CASGGTGVSTDTQYF.

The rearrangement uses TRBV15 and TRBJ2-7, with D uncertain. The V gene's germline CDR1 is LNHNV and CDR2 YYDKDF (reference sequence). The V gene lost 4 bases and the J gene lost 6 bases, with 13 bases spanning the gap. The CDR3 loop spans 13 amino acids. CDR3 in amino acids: CATSTGGNFEQYF. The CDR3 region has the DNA TGTGCCACCAGCACTGGTGGTAACTTCGAGCAGTACTTC.

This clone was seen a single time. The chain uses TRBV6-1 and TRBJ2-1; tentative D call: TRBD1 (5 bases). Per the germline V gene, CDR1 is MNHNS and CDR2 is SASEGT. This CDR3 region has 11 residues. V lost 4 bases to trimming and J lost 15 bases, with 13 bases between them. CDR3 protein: CASSVDRFRFF. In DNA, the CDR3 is TGTGCCAGCAGTGTAGACAGATTTCGGTTCTTC.

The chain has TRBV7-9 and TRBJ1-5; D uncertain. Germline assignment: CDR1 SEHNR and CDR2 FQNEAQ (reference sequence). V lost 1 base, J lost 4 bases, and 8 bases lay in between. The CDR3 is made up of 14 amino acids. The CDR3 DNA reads TGTGCCAGCAGCTTAGTAGGGAGTAATCAGCCCCAGCATTTT. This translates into CASSLVGSNQPQHF.

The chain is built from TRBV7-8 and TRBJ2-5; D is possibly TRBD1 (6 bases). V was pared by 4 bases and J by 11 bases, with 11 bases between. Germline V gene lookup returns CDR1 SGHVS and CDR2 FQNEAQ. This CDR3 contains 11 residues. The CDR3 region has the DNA TGTGCCAGCAGCTCCTCAGGGGAGCAGTACTTC. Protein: CASSSSGEQYF. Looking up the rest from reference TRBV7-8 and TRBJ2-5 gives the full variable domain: GAGVSQSPRYKVAKRGQDVALRCDPISGHVSLFWYQQALGQGPEFLTYFQNEAQLDKSGLPSDRFFAERPEGSVSTLKIQRTQQEDSAVYLCASSSSGEQYFGPGTRLLVL.

CDR3 sequence: CASSIGQLTGSEQFF. As DNA, the CDR3 is TGTGCCAGTAGTATAGGGCAATTGACAGGGTCTGAGCAGTTCTTC. The chain combines TRBV19 with TRBJ2-1; TRBD1 aligns across 7 bases. CDR3 length: 15 residues. The V gene's germline CDR1 is LNHDA and CDR2 SQIVND (reference sequence). After removal of 1 base from V and 9 bases from J, the junction contained 9 bases not matched to a gene.

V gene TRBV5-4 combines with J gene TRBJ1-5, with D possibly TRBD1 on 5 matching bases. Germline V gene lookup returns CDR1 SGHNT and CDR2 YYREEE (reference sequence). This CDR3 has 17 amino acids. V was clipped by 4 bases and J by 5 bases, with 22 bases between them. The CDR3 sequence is CASSKDGGRMDDQPQHF. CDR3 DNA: TGTGCCAGCAGCAAGGACGGGGGGAGGATGGATGATCAGCCCCAGCATTTT.

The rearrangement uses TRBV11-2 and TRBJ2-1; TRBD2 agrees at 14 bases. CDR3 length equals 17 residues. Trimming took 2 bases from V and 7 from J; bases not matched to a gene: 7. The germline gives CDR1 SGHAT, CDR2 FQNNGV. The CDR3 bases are TGTGCCAGCAGCTTACAAGCGGGGACTAGCGGGAGAAATGAGCAGTTCTTC. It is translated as CASSLQAGTSGRNEQFF.

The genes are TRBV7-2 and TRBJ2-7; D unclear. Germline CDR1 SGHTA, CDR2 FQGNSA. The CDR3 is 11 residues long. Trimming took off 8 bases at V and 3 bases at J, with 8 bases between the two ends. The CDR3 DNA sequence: TGTGCCAGCGAAGCAAACTACGAGCAGTACTTC. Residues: CASEANYEQYF.

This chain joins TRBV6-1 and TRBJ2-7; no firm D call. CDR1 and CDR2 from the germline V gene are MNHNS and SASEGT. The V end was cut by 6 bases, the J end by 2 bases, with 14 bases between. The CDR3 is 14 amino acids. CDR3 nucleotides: TGTGCCAGCAGGCTGACATATCCCCCCTACGAGCAGTACTTC. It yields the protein CASRLTYPPYEQYF.

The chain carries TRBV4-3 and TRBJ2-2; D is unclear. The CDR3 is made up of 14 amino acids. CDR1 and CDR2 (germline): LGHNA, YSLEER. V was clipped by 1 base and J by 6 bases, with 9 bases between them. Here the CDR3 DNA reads TGCGCCAGCAGCCAAGGTCCTGGTCCCGGGGAGCTGTTTTTT. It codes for CASSQGPGPGELFF.

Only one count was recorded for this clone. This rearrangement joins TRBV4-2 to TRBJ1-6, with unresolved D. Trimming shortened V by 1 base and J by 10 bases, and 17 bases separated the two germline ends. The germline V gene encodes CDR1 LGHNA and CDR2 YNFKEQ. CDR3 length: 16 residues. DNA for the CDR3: TGTGCCAGCAGCCAAGGTGGAGGAGGGTCTTGGTCACCCCTCCACTTT. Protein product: CASSQGGGGSWSPLHF.

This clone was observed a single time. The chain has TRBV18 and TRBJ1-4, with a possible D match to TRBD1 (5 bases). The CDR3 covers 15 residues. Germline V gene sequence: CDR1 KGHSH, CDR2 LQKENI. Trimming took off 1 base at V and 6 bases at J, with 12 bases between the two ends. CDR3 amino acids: CASSPRAGGDEKLFF. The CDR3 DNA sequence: TGTGCCAGCTCACCACGCGCAGGAGGGGATGAAAAACTGTTTTTT.

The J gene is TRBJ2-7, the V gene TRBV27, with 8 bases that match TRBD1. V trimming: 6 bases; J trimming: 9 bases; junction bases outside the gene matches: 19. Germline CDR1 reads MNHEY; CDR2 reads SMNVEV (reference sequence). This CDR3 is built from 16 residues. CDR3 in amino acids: CASRGAHGQGISGQYF. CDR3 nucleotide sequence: TGTGCCAGCAGGGGGGCCCACGGACAGGGCATATCAGGGCAGTACTTC.

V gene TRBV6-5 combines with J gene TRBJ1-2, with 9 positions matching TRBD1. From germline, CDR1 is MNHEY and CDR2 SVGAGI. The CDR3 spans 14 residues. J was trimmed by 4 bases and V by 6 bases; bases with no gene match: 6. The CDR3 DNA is TGTGCCAGCAGCCGGGACAGGGTTACCTATGGCTACACCTTC. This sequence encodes CASSRDRVTYGYTF.

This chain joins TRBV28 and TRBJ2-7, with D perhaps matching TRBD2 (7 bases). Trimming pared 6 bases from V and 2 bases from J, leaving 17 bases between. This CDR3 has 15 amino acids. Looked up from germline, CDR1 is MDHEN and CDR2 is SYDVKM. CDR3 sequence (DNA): TGTGCCAGCAGGAGGGGGGGGCCCGCAACCTACGAGCAGTACTTC. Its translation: CASRRGGPATYEQYF.

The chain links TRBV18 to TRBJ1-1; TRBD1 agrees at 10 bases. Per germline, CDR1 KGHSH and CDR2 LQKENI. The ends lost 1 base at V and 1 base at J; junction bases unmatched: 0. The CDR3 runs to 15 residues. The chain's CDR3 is CASSPRQGANTEAFF. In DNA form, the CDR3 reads TGTGCCAGCTCACCACGACAGGGGGCGAACACTGAAGCTTTCTTT.

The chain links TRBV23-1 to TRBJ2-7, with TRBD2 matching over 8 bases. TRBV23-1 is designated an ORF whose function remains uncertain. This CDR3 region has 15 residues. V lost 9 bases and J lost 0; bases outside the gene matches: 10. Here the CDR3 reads CASPGGDKSSYEQYF. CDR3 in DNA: TGCGCCAGTCCCGGGGGGGATAAAAGCTCCTACGAGCAGTACTTC.

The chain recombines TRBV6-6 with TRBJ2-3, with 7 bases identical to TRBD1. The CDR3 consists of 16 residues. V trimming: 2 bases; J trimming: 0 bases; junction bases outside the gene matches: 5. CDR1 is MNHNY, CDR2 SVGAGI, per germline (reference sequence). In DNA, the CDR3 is TGTGCCAGCAGTTACGGACAGGTTGCTAGCACAGATACGCAGTATTTT. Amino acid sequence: CASSYGQVASTDTQYF.

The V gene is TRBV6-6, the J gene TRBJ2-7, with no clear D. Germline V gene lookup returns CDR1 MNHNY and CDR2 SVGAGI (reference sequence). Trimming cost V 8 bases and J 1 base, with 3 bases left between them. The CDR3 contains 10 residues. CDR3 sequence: CASGSYEQYF. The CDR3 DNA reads TGTGCCAGCGGGTCCTACGAGCAGTACTTC.

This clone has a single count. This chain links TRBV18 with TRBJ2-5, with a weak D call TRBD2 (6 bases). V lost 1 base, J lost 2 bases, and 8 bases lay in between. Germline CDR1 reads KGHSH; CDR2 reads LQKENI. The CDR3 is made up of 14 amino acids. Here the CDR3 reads CASSPQGTQETQYF. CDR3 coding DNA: TGTGCCAGCTCACCACAGGGGACTCAAGAGACCCAGTACTTC.